The 15 T cell receptor beta chains reported below all come from one sample, sequenced in a study of cytomegalovirus exposure and HLA in healthy donors. The primer mix had 60 Vbeta and 13 Jbeta primers. TCRdb's table, derived via immunoSEQ multiplex PCR, lists solely in-frame clones and lacks some. Seen here are a few hundred thousand clones, approximately 78% observed once, and the top ten hold 2.5% to 3%. Sequenced: PBMCs. All receptors come from a man under 40 in good health and CMV-seronegative.

This rearrangement joins TRBV9 to TRBJ2-1, with 7 positions matching TRBD2. Germline loops: CDR1 SGDLS, CDR2 YYNGEE. V shed 3 bases and J 4 bases; nucleotides not matched to a gene: 10. The CDR3 runs to 16 residues. The CDR3 sequence: CASSARTSLPYNEQFF. The CDR3 nucleotides read TGTGCCAGCAGCGCCCGGACTAGTCTCCCGTACAATGAGCAGTTCTTC.

V is TRBV11-2 and J is TRBJ2-7; no definite D call. CDR1 SGHAT and CDR2 FQNNGV come from the germline V gene. V lost 5 bases to trimming and J lost 4 bases, with 9 bases between them. The CDR3 runs 12 residues. In nucleotides, the CDR3 is TGTGCCAGCAGCGATGAACGGTACGAGCAGTACTTC. It translates to CASSDERYEQYF.

The rearrangement uses TRBV6-5 and TRBJ2-4; D perhaps matches TRBD1 (5 bases). Germline CDR1 reads MNHEY; CDR2 reads SVGAGI. V was cut by 2 bases and J by 3 bases, with 14 bases left in between. The CDR3 runs to 16 residues. This CDR3 reads CASSYDSGQGKNIQYF. CDR3 in DNA: TGTGCCAGCAGTTACGATTCCGGGCAGGGCAAAAACATTCAGTACTTC.

This sequence joins TRBV10-3 and TRBJ1-6, with D possibly matching TRBD1 (5 bases). Germline V gene data show CDR1 as ENHRY and CDR2 as SYGVKD. The CDR3 runs 13 residues. With 9 bases removed from V and 3 bases from J, the gap between germline ends came to 9 bases. CDR3 region: CAMAGNYNSPLHF. The CDR3 DNA follows: TGTGCCATGGCAGGGAACTATAATTCACCCCTCCACTTT.

V usage is TRBV15 and J usage is TRBJ2-7; 10 bases fit TRBD1. CDR1 is LNHNV and CDR2 is YYDKDF in the germline V gene (reference sequence). The CDR3 runs to 15 residues. V was pared by 2 bases and J by 6 bases, with 7 bases of the junction left unmatched. The DNA of the CDR3 is TGTGCCACCAGCAGACGGGGACAGGGGCTGGGCGAGCAGTACTTC. It codes for CATSRRGQGLGEQYF.

This clone was seen once. The rearrangement uses TRBV7-2 and TRBJ2-1; 16 nucleotides match TRBD2. Germline-derived CDR1 and CDR2 are SGHTA and FQGNSA. This CDR3 is 17 amino acids long. With V trimmed by 10 bases and J by 5 bases, 11 bases remained unmatched. The CDR3 nucleotides are TGTGCCATCTTTCCGGGACTAGCGGGGGGGCGCCACAATGAGCAGTTCTTC. This gives the protein CAIFPGLAGGRHNEQFF.

This chain connects TRBV28 to TRBJ1-1; maybe TRBD1 (6 bases). The CDR3 sequence is 15 residues long. Germline CDR1 reads MDHEN; CDR2 reads SYDVKM. V gave up 6 bases and J gave up 5 bases, with 19 bases separating them. Here the CDR3 reads CASSRPYEGGTEAFF. The CDR3 region has the DNA TGTGCCAGCAGCCGACCTTACGAGGGGGGGACTGAAGCTTTCTTT.

CDR3: CASSLGQGPNQPQHF. The CDR3 nucleotides read TGCGCCAGCAGCTTGGGACAGGGACCGAATCAGCCCCAGCATTTT. This chain connects TRBV5-1 to TRBJ1-5; 7 bases map to TRBD1. This CDR3 has 15 residues. The V gene's germline CDR1 is SGHRS and CDR2 YFSETQ. V dropped 0 bases and J dropped 4; count of bases not matched to a gene: 4. The whole variable domain, remainder taken from reference TRBV5-1 and TRBJ1-5, is KAGVTQTPRYLIKTRGQQVTLSCSPISGHRSVSWYQQTPGQGLQFLFEYFSETQRNKGNFPGRFSGRQFSNSRSEMNVSTLELGDSALYLCASSLGQGPNQPQHFGDGTRLSIL.

The chain links TRBV28 to TRBJ1-1, with D unresolved. V lost 1 base, J lost 4 bases, and 10 bases lay in between. CDR1 and CDR2 (germline): MDHEN, SYDVKM. The CDR3 has 14 residues. CDR3 amino acids: CASSLLGPGTEAFF. In nucleotides, the CDR3 is TGTGCCAGCAGTTTATTGGGCCCTGGCACTGAAGCTTTCTTT.

The V gene is TRBV28, the J gene TRBJ2-3, with D unresolved. Germline V CDR1 and CDR2: MDHEN, SYDVKM. The CDR3 is made up of 12 amino acids. V was clipped by 6 bases and J by 2 bases, with 6 bases between them. The DNA of the CDR3 is TGTGCCAGCAGCAATGTCACAGATACGCAGTATTTT. Translated, it gives CASSNVTDTQYF.

V is TRBV27 and J is TRBJ2-7; 8 bases agree with TRBD2. The CDR3 is made up of 16 amino acids. Germline values: CDR1 MNHEY, CDR2 SMNVEV (reference sequence). V gave up 5 bases and J gave up 0 bases; unmatched junction bases: 9. Here the CDR3 reads CASSGAGGLISYEQYF. CDR3 DNA sequence: TGTGCCAGCAGTGGTGCGGGGGGCTTAATCTCCTACGAGCAGTACTTC.

This clone was counted only a few times. The chain recombines TRBV4-2 with TRBJ1-4, with D possibly being TRBD1 (6 bases). In germline, CDR1 is LGHNA, CDR2 YNFKEQ. V was trimmed by 0 bases and J by 3 bases, leaving 14 bases between them. The CDR3 loop spans 17 amino acids. The CDR3 DNA is TGTGCCAGCAGCCAAGAGGGGGCAGGGGCGGCTAATGAAAAACTGTTTTTT. Its translation is CASSQEGAGAANEKLFF.

J is TRBJ2-7 and V is TRBV28; 9 nucleotides line up with TRBD1. The CDR3 runs 15 residues. V lost 4 bases and J lost 1; bases outside the gene matches: 5. Germline assignment: CDR1 MDHEN and CDR2 SYDVKM. CDR3 amino acids: CASSSSGTGSYEQYF. The DNA for the CDR3 is TGTGCCAGCAGTTCCTCCGGGACAGGGTCCTACGAGCAGTACTTC.

V usage is TRBV28 and J usage is TRBJ1-6; 8 positions match TRBD1. This CDR3 comprises 15 residues. The germline CDR1 and CDR2 sequences are MDHEN and SYDVKM. The V and J ends lost 3 bases and 9 bases, in that order; junction bases with no gene match: 7. The CDR3 is CASSLSRGQGSPLHF. The CDR3 DNA follows: TGTGCCAGCAGTTTGTCCAGGGGGCAAGGTTCACCCCTCCACTTT.

A note on this clone: The junction departs from the called germline gene at one end, perhaps through a read error. The rearrangement uses TRBV4-3 and TRBJ2-3; 8 nucleotides match TRBD2. Per germline, CDR1 LGHNA and CDR2 YSLEER. The CDR3 spans 16 residues. In DNA, the CDR3 is TGCGCCGGCAGCCAGATGGGCGGGGGGAGCACAGATACGCAGTATTTT. It is translated as CAGSQMGGGSTDTQYF.